The 21 T cell receptor beta chains below come from one sample, sequenced in a study of vaccination and CD4 T cells after COVID-19. Scientists ran DNA taken from cultured CD4+ T cells through the Oncomine TCR Beta short-read assay for sequencing. TCRdb fed the PCR reads into MiXCR, producing one record per CDR3 protein. The sample lists 11,000 to 15,000 distinct CDR3 sequences, roughly 29% occurring once. Treatment indicated: roughly 10-day PBMC culture with coronavirus spike peptide pools or control peptides (ViraFEST assay). What these receptors recognize is not known. Sequencing was carried out using cultured CD4+ T cells from blood. The receptors here all came from a human donor with COVID-19.

This clonotype has a handful of counts. This sequence joins TRBV30 and TRBJ1-2; the match to TRBD1 covers 8 bases. CDR3 length: 15 amino acids. From germline, CDR1 is GTSNPN and CDR2 SVGIG (reference sequence). The V gene end was trimmed by 3 bases and the J gene end by 2 bases; junction bases not matched to a gene: 8. Here the CDR3 DNA reads TGTGCCTGGAGCCCCTCCGGACAGGGCAACTATGGCTACACCTTC. It codes for CAWSPSGQGNYGYTF.

This clonotype was counted only a few times. The chain carries TRBV27 and TRBJ1-5; D not certain. Germline-derived CDR1 and CDR2 are MNHEY and SMNVEV (reference sequence). The V end was cut by 6 bases, the J end by 3 bases, with 12 bases between. This CDR3 contains 14 residues. The CDR3 DNA is TGTGCCAGCAGCCCGGGTAGGGACAATCAGCCCCAGCATTTT. Its translation: CASSPGRDNQPQHF.

This clonotype has more than one count but fewer than ten. V is TRBV20-1 and J is TRBJ2-7; 12 positions match TRBD2. The CDR3 extends over 18 amino acids. Germline-derived CDR1 and CDR2 are DFQATT and SNEGSKA (reference sequence). Germline trimming cut 0 bases from V and 3 bases from J; bases unmatched to any gene: 12. The CDR3 region is CSARDPGTSGLRGYEQYF. CDR3 in DNA: TGCAGTGCTAGAGACCCTGGGACTAGCGGGTTACGGGGCTACGAGCAGTACTTC.

The chain carries TRBV5-1 and TRBJ2-1; the D is unclear. The CDR3 sequence is 14 residues long. Trimming took off 3 bases at V and 4 bases at J, with 11 bases between the two ends. Looked up from germline, CDR1 is SGHRS and CDR2 is YFSETQ. For the CDR3, the DNA is TGCGCCAGCAGCTATTCCGCCGGTTACAATGAGCAGTTCTTC. This gives the protein CASSYSAGYNEQFF.

J is TRBJ1-2 and V is TRBV7-9, with no clear D. CDR1 is SEHNR and CDR2 is FQNEAQ in the germline V gene (reference sequence). This CDR3 is built from 12 residues. V lost 5 bases and J 5 bases, leaving 9 bases between the germline ends. The CDR3 region has the DNA TGTGCCAGCAGCCTCGACAATTATGGCTACACCTTC. Translating it yields CASSLDNYGYTF.

This clonotype was found a few times. The chain has TRBV11-3 and TRBJ1-2; D call uncertain. Germline assignment: CDR1 SGHNT and CDR2 YENEEA. The V gene lost 7 bases and the J gene lost 2 bases, with 17 bases spanning the gap. There are 15 residues in the CDR3. CDR3 region: CASNHSTENNYGYTF. The CDR3 DNA reads as TGTGCCAGCAACCATTCCACAGAGAACAACTATGGCTACACCTTC.

The chain couples TRBV19 to TRBJ1-1; D gene ambiguous. V lost 7 bases and J 5 bases, leaving 14 bases between the germline ends. The CDR3 runs 13 residues. CDR1 LNHDA and CDR2 SQIVND come from the germline V gene (reference sequence). The CDR3 is CASMDPGSTEAFF. In nucleotides, the CDR3 is TGTGCCAGTATGGACCCGGGGAGTACTGAAGCTTTCTTT.

This clonotype was observed once. This chain connects TRBV5-1 to TRBJ2-2; possible D gene TRBD2, 7 bases. V dropped 4 bases and J dropped 4 bases, with 8 bases sitting between them. Germline CDR1 reads SGHRS; CDR2 reads YFSETQ. CDR3 size: 13 residues. In DNA form, the CDR3 reads TGCGCCAGCAGCGGGGGGGCCACCGGGGAGCTGTTTTTT. This codes for CASSGGATGELFF.

V usage is TRBV12-3 or TRBV12-4 and J usage is TRBJ1-2; D unclear. The V end lost 6 bases, the J end lost 0 bases, and 8 bases lay between the germline ends. CDR3 length: 13 amino acids. CDR3 sequence (DNA): TGTGCCAGCAGCGCAGGTCCTAACTATGGCTACACCTTC. Amino acids: CASSAGPNYGYTF.

This sequence joins TRBV5-1 and TRBJ2-2, with D possibly TRBD2 on 6 matching bases. V was pared by 4 bases and J by 0 bases, with 13 bases between. This CDR3 has 16 amino acids. The germline gives CDR1 SGHRS, CDR2 YFSETQ. CDR3 residues: CASSEPGLTNTGELFF. The CDR3 coding sequence is TGCGCCAGCAGCGAACCGGGACTCACGAACACCGGGGAGCTGTTTTTT.

This clonotype was observed a few times. The chain uses TRBV6-1 and TRBJ2-7, with 9 bases matching TRBD1. Germline CDR1 is MNHNS and CDR2 is SASEGT. The CDR3 covers 14 residues. Unmatched junction bases numbered 13, after V lost 10 bases and J lost 6 bases. The CDR3 region has the DNA TGTGCCACCAGCTCCGGGACAGGGTCTCGCGAGCAGTACTTC. This translates into CATSSGTGSREQYF.

This clonotype came up a few times. The V and J genes are TRBV10-3 and TRBJ2-3; possibly TRBD1 or TRBD2 for D (5 bases each). CDR1 and CDR2 (germline): ENHRY, SYGVKD. V lost 7 bases to trimming and J lost 0 bases, with 11 bases between them. The length of the CDR3 is 14 residues. CDR3 nucleotides: TGTGCCATCAACGGGGACGGCAGCACAGATACGCAGTATTTT. It encodes CAINGDGSTDTQYF.

In regard to this clonotype: The junction departs from the called germline gene at one end, perhaps through a read error. The chain is built from TRBV7-7 and TRBJ2-1; D may be TRBD2 (5 bases). The germline gives CDR1 SSHAT, CDR2 FNYEAQ (reference sequence). The CDR3 length is 14 residues. The chain's CDR3 is CASSRLAGDNEQFF. DNA of the CDR3: TGTGCTAGCAGCCGCCTCGCGGGCGACAATGAGCAGTTCTTC.

The rearrangement links TRBV6-5 to TRBJ2-7; 8 bases align to TRBD1. J gave up 5 bases and V 0 bases, and 9 bases lay outside the gene matches. The CDR3 has 16 residues. Germline loops: CDR1 MNHEY, CDR2 SVGAGI. The CDR3 here is CASSYSIWTGINEQYF. The CDR3 nucleotides read TGTGCCAGCAGTTACTCGATATGGACAGGGATAAACGAGCAGTACTTC.

In this sample, this clonotype turned up a few times. The chain links TRBV6-5 to TRBJ1-1, with 7 bases that match TRBD1. The V segment lost 0 bases and the J segment 0 bases; nucleotides outside the gene matches: 7. Germline V gene data show CDR1 as MNHEY and CDR2 as SVGAGI. The CDR3 is made up of 17 amino acids. In DNA, the CDR3 is TGTGCCAGCAGTTACTCCCCGCGGACAGGTATGAACACTGAAGCTTTCTTT. Its translation is CASSYSPRTGMNTEAFF.

This clonotype was observed a handful of times. This rearrangement joins TRBV4-2 to TRBJ1-1; 8 nucleotides match TRBD1. Germline V CDR1 and CDR2: LGHNA, YNFKEQ. With 2 bases clipped from V and 7 bases from J, the junction kept 12 bases outside the gene matches. The CDR3 extends over 16 amino acids. In nucleotides, the CDR3 is TGTGCCAGCAGCCAACAGTGGTCAGGGGGCGCGGGTGAAGCTTTCTTT. This sequence encodes CASSQQWSGGAGEAFF.

V is TRBV9 and J is TRBJ1-2, with 8 bases fitting TRBD1. This CDR3 has 16 residues. Germline-derived CDR1 and CDR2 are SGDLS and YYNGEE. Germline trimming cut 0 bases from V and 3 bases from J; bases unmatched to any gene: 7. CDR3 in amino acids: CASSVEGRGRDYGYTF. Here the CDR3 DNA reads TGTGCCAGCAGCGTAGAAGGCAGGGGGCGCGACTATGGCTACACCTTC.

A few counts support this clonotype. The chain is built from TRBV6-1 and TRBJ2-1; 11 bases are a match to TRBD1. Per the germline V gene, CDR1 is MNHNS and CDR2 is SASEGT. The CDR3 is made up of 16 amino acids. V shed 7 bases, J shed 4 bases, and the junction held 9 bases outside the gene matches. DNA of the CDR3: TGTGCCAGCACCCCACCGGACAGGGGGCCTTACAATGAGCAGTTCTTC. It is translated as CASTPPDRGPYNEQFF.

V gene TRBV2 combines with J gene TRBJ2-1; 7 bases map to TRBD2. Germline values: CDR1 SNHLY, CDR2 FYNNEI. The CDR3 runs to 14 residues. Trimming at V came to 7 bases and at J to 2 bases, leaving 5 bases not matched to a gene. The CDR3 DNA reads TGTGCCAGCATGGTGGGGGGGACCTACAATGAGCAGTTCTTC. Translated: CASMVGGTYNEQFF.

A few counts support this clonotype. The CDR3 reads CSALEPGRMNTEAFF. The CDR3 DNA reads as TGCAGTGCCTTAGAACCGGGACGTATGAACACTGAAGCTTTCTTT. This chain connects TRBV20-1 to TRBJ1-1; D is possibly TRBD1 (5 bases). This CDR3 region has 15 residues. V shed 6 bases and J shed 0 bases, with 17 bases lying between them. Germline V gene data show CDR1 as DFQATT and CDR2 as SNEGSKA (reference sequence).

The rearrangement joins TRBV20-1 to TRBJ1-6, with 7 bases identical to TRBD1. The J segment lost 9 bases and the V segment lost 4 bases, leaving 12 bases of the junction unmatched. Looked up from germline, CDR1 is DFQATT and CDR2 is SNEGSKA (reference sequence). This CDR3 contains 15 residues. CDR3 protein: CSAKNVPGGSSPLHF. The CDR3 coding sequence is TGCAGTGCTAAAAACGTCCCAGGGGGATCTTCACCCCTCCACTTT.